This TCR beta chain is drawn from a study of blood T cells in healthy people across ages. The CDR3 is 16 amino acids. V dropped 4 bases and J dropped 1; count of bases not matched to a gene: 4. Germline lookup yields CDR1 DFQATT and CDR2 SNEGSKA (reference sequence). The authors ran a second PCR of 7 to 11 cycles using a sample-barcoded 5' primer and a J-beta primer mix. Sequencing recovered at least 3 million CDR3-containing paired-end reads from each sample. One entry per CDR3 protein, called by TCRdb with MiXCR from the 5' RACE reads. The sample lists over 750,000 distinct CDR3 sequences, roughly 25% occurring once. This same sample was also part of a study on T cells of mothers and their children.

Sequenced input: blood. This TCR was recovered from a boy younger than 18 in good health. This chain connects TRBV20-1 to TRBJ2-2; the match to TRBD2 covers 12 bases. The CDR3 loop is CSAKLAGGRNTGELFF. The CDR3 bases are TGCAGTGCTAAACTAGCGGGGGGCCGGAACACCGGGGAGCTGTTTTTT.